This TCR beta chain is drawn from a study of blood T cell repertoires in COVID-19. Study-wide background: Donors in the United States, Italy and Spain gave samples during acute or convalescent COVID-19.

The V gene's germline CDR1 is KGHDR and CDR2 SFDVKD. The CDR3 sequence is 14 residues long. V was cut by 5 bases and J by 6 bases, with 12 bases left in between. Clones were read by immunoSEQ multiplex PCR, and TCRdb kept only the in-frame ones, dropping some. The sample contains some 170,000 clones, roughly 79% of which appear only once. The chain couples TRBV24-1 to TRBJ2-2; the D gene is possibly TRBD2 (6 bases). The clonotype originates from a woman aged 40 to 50 with COVID-19, enrolled during active disease. Specimen: peripheral blood. CDR3 in DNA: TGTGCCACCAGTGGAGTCGGGAGCGCCGGGGAGCTGTTTTTT. Amino acid sequence: CATSGVGSAGELFF.